The 31 T cell receptor beta chains below were found in one sample sequenced in a study of CD8 T cells in Susac syndrome. Reverse transcription of roughly 0.5 to 1 ug RNA used random hexamers. One entry per CDR3 protein results from TCRdb running MiXCR on the immunoSEQ multiplex PCR reads. The sample includes about 200,000 distinct CDR3 sequences, 90% to 95% of them seen just once. Sequenced input: CD4+ T cells from PBMCs. These receptors were collected from a human donor with Susac syndrome.

V gene TRBV20-1 combines with J gene TRBJ1-1; the match to TRBD1 covers 8 bases. The CDR3 is made up of 15 amino acids. CDR1 DFQATT and CDR2 SNEGSKA come from the germline V gene (reference sequence). V lost 6 bases to trimming and J lost 6 bases; unmatched junction nucleotides: 15. The CDR3 DNA sequence: TGCAGTGCAGCCCACAGACAGGGGAGAGCCTCTGAAGCTTTCTTT. Its protein is CSAAHRQGRASEAFF.

The CDR3 is CSVGLSEAFF. The CDR3 DNA reads as TGCAGCGTTGGGTTATCTGAAGCTTTCTTT. The chain combines TRBV29-1 with TRBJ1-1; D not certain. From germline, CDR1 is SQVTM and CDR2 ANQGSEA. The V gene lost 4 bases and the J gene lost 6 bases, with 6 bases spanning the gap. CDR3 length equals 10 residues.

The gene calls are TRBV5-1 and TRBJ2-7; 14 bases line up with TRBD2. The CDR3 runs 16 residues. V dropped 5 bases and J dropped 5; count of bases not matched to a gene: 9. CDR1 SGHRS and CDR2 YFSETQ come from the germline V gene. The CDR3 sequence: CASRGLAGGLGNEQYF. Here the CDR3 DNA reads TGCGCCAGCAGAGGACTAGCGGGGGGCTTGGGAAACGAGCAGTACTTC.

The chain uses TRBV29-1 and TRBJ2-3, with D possibly being TRBD2 (6 bases). This CDR3 region has 15 residues. V shed 4 bases and J shed 0 bases, with 14 bases lying between them. CDR1 is SQVTM and CDR2 is ANQGSEA in the germline V gene. This chain's CDR3 is CSVGRASSSTDTQYF. The CDR3 DNA sequence: TGCAGCGTTGGGAGGGCTAGCAGTAGCACAGATACGCAGTATTTT.

The chain couples TRBV20-1 to TRBJ2-5; TRBD2 is a possible D gene (6 bases). Germline loops: CDR1 DFQATT, CDR2 SNEGSKA (reference sequence). The CDR3 length is 12 residues. V gave up 5 bases and J gave up 5 bases, with 12 bases separating them. This CDR3 is CSARDSVETQYF. CDR3 sequence (DNA): TGCAGTGCTCGGGACTCGGTCGAGACCCAGTACTTC.

The chain combines TRBV5-1 with TRBJ1-5; D ambiguous. The CDR3 has 15 residues. Germline V gene data show CDR1 as SGHRS and CDR2 as YFSETQ. V shed 2 bases and J shed 1 base, with 10 bases lying between them. For the CDR3, the DNA is TGCGCCAGCAGCTTCCTGCCGGGGAGCAATCAGCCCCAGCATTTT. Protein product: CASSFLPGSNQPQHF.

As regards this clonotype: The junction shows a germline mismatch at one end, possibly a read error. The chain links TRBV7-7 to TRBJ2-1, with a tentative D call TRBD2 (6 bases). This CDR3 spans 15 amino acids. The germline V gene encodes CDR1 SSHAT and CDR2 FNYEAQ (reference sequence). For the CDR3, the DNA is TGTGCTAGCAGCTTAAGTCCGGGAGCCTACAATGAGCAGTTCTTC. It is translated as CASSLSPGAYNEQFF.

The V and J genes are TRBV29-1 and TRBJ2-1; TRBD2 aligns across 15 bases. V gave up 4 bases and J gave up 10 bases; unmatched junction bases: 5. There are 14 residues in the CDR3. Germline V gene lookup returns CDR1 SQVTM and CDR2 ANQGSEA. CDR3 in amino acids: CSVGTSGGAEEQFF. CDR3 sequence (DNA): TGCAGCGTTGGGACTAGCGGGGGGGCGGAGGAGCAGTTCTTC.

The V gene is TRBV5-4, the J gene TRBJ2-7; D unresolved. Germline V gene data show CDR1 as SGHNT and CDR2 as YYREEE (reference sequence). Trimming removed 1 base from V and 2 bases from J, with 7 bases in between. The CDR3 consists of 13 residues. The CDR3 here is CASSLSHTYEQYF. In DNA form, the CDR3 reads TGTGCCAGCAGCTTGTCGCATACCTACGAGCAGTACTTC.

This rearrangement joins TRBV11-3 to TRBJ2-1; 9 positions match TRBD2. The germline CDR1 and CDR2 sequences are SGHNT and YENEEA. The CDR3 covers 16 residues. Trimming took 1 base from V and 8 from J; bases not matched to a gene: 9. CDR3: CASSLGGGRVQHEQFF. For the CDR3, the DNA is TGTGCCAGCAGCTTAGGCGGCGGGAGGGTACAGCATGAGCAGTTCTTC.

The rearrangement joins TRBV10-3 to TRBJ2-7; D is undetermined. In germline, CDR1 is ENHRY, CDR2 SYGVKD. V was clipped by 6 bases and J by 0 bases, with 12 bases between them. This CDR3 is built from 14 residues. The DNA for the CDR3 is TGTGCCATCAGGAAGACTGCGAGCTCCTACGAGCAGTACTTC. It is translated as CAIRKTASSYEQYF.

This clonotype occurred once. The chain couples TRBV12-2 to TRBJ2-5; TRBD1 is the table's D call, not checked against the DNA. TRBV12-2 is assigned pseudogene status. This CDR3 contains 15 residues. The CDR3 sequence is CASRLLTGYLETQYF. CDR3 DNA sequence: TGTGCAAGTCGCTTATTAACAGGTTACCTGGAGACCCAGTACTTC.

The chain has TRBV18 and TRBJ1-2; 8 positions match TRBD1. With 6 bases clipped from V and 4 bases from J, the junction kept 10 bases outside the gene matches. The germline CDR1 and CDR2 sequences are KGHSH and LQKENI. The CDR3 has 15 residues. CDR3 protein: CASSQGGQGSYGYTF. The CDR3 DNA follows: TGTGCCAGCTCCCAAGGTGGACAGGGAAGCTATGGCTACACCTTC. The whole variable domain, remainder taken from reference TRBV18 and TRBJ1-2, is NAGVMQNPRHLVRRRGQEARLRCSPMKGHSHVYWYRQLPEEGLKFMVYLQKENIIDESGMPKERFSAEFPKEGPSILRIQQVVRGDSAAYFCASSQGGQGSYGYTFGSGTRLTVV.

J is TRBJ2-7 and V is TRBV10-3; possible D gene TRBD1, 6 bases. The V end lost 8 bases, the J end lost 0 bases, and 17 bases lay between the germline ends. The CDR3 length is 15 residues. The germline CDR1 and CDR2 sequences are ENHRY and SYGVKD. In nucleotides, the CDR3 is TGTGCCATCGCCCGGACAGCAGCGTTCTCCTACGAGCAGTACTTC. Protein: CAIARTAAFSYEQYF.

This sequence joins TRBV28 and TRBJ1-2; D might be TRBD1 (5 bases). The germline CDR1 and CDR2 sequences are MDHEN and SYDVKM. V was trimmed by 8 bases and J by 4 bases, leaving 14 bases between them. The CDR3 sequence is 13 residues long. CDR3 DNA: TGTGCCAGCGGACCAGGACACTTCTATGGCTACACCTTC. Its translation is CASGPGHFYGYTF.

V and J are TRBV11-2 and TRBJ1-2; 7 bases fit TRBD1. The CDR3 runs 15 residues. V was pared by 2 bases and J by 1 base, with 4 bases of the junction left unmatched. Germline V lookup: CDR1 SGHAT, CDR2 FQNNGV. The chain's CDR3 is CASSLRGGINYGYTF. In nucleotides, the CDR3 is TGTGCCAGCAGCTTACGAGGGGGCATTAACTATGGCTACACCTTC.

The V and J genes are TRBV19 and TRBJ2-7, with TRBD1 matching over 9 bases. This CDR3 comprises 15 residues. In germline, CDR1 is LNHDA, CDR2 SQIVND (reference sequence). V dropped 6 bases and J dropped 2; count of bases not matched to a gene: 8. The DNA for the CDR3 is TGTGCCAGTAGCCCGGGGACAGGGATTCCCTACGAGCAGTACTTC. This codes for CASSPGTGIPYEQYF.

The chain is built from TRBV20-1 and TRBJ1-1, with TRBD1 as a possible D gene (6 bases). From germline, CDR1 is DFQATT and CDR2 SNEGSKA (reference sequence). V gave up 1 base and J gave up 4 bases, with 13 bases separating them. CDR3 length equals 14 residues. The CDR3 protein is CSARVGGPATEAFF. The CDR3, as DNA: TGCAGTGCTAGAGTCGGGGGGCCCGCCACTGAAGCTTTCTTT.

The chain has TRBV7-9 and TRBJ1-4; a weak D match, TRBD1 (5 bases). The CDR3 is 14 amino acids. Trimming stripped 5 bases from V and 2 bases from J, with 9 bases between. Germline V CDR1 and CDR2: SEHNR, FQNEAQ (reference sequence). CDR3 residues: CASSRQMTNEKLFF. CDR3 sequence (DNA): TGTGCCAGCAGCCGACAGATGACTAATGAAAAACTGTTTTTT.

The chain recombines TRBV2 with TRBJ2-1; D call uncertain. Germline CDR1 is SNHLY and CDR2 is FYNNEI. The ends were cut back, 5 bases at V and 9 bases at J, with 14 bases in the middle. The CDR3 loop spans 13 amino acids. This chain's CDR3 is CASSLDLDAEQFF. For the CDR3, the DNA is TGTGCCAGCAGTCTAGACCTAGACGCTGAGCAGTTCTTC. The variable domain in full, completed from reference TRBV2 and TRBJ2-1, reads EPEVTQTPSHQVTQMGQEVILRCVPISNHLYFYWYRQILGQKVEFLVSFYNNEISEKSEIFDDQFSVERPDGSNFTLKIRSTKLEDSAMYFCASSLDLDAEQFFGPGTRLTVL.

The V call is TRBV2, the J call TRBJ2-1, with 7 nucleotides matching TRBD1. The CDR3 contains 15 residues. J was trimmed by 0 bases and V by 6 bases; bases with no gene match: 5. CDR1 and CDR2 (germline): SNHLY, FYNNEI. CDR3 in amino acids: CASSPNRGSYNEQFF. Written as DNA, the CDR3 is TGTGCCAGCAGCCCCAACAGGGGCTCCTACAATGAGCAGTTCTTC.

The rearrangement links TRBV12-3 or TRBV12-4 to TRBJ2-3; 9 positions agree with TRBD2. After removal of 6 bases from V and 1 base from J, the junction contained 2 bases not matched to a gene. The length of the CDR3 is 14 residues. The CDR3 is CASRVAGGTDTQYF. CDR3 bases: TGTGCCAGCAGGGTAGCGGGGGGCACAGATACGCAGTATTTT.

V gene TRBV12-3 or TRBV12-4 combines with J gene TRBJ1-4; D remains ambiguous. CDR3 length: 15 residues. V dropped 6 bases and J dropped 5 bases, with 16 bases sitting between them. The CDR3 nucleotides read TGTGCCAGCAGCCCATCAACAGTCTCCAATGAAAAACTGTTTTTT. The encoded protein is CASSPSTVSNEKLFF.

This chain uses TRBV20-1 with TRBJ2-7, with TRBD2 matching over 8 bases. V lost 0 bases to trimming and J lost 5 bases; unmatched junction nucleotides: 9. CDR3 length equals 15 residues. From germline, CDR1 is DFQATT and CDR2 SNEGSKA (reference sequence). CDR3 nucleotides: TGCAGTGCTAGAGATCGACTAGCGCTCAACCACGAGCAGTACTTC. Its translation: CSARDRLALNHEQYF.

This rearrangement joins TRBV20-1 to TRBJ1-1; TRBD1 is a possible D gene (5 bases). CDR1 and CDR2 (germline): DFQATT, SNEGSKA (reference sequence). CDR3 size: 16 residues. The V gene lost 1 base and the J gene lost 1 base, with 16 bases spanning the gap. In DNA, the CDR3 is TGCAGTGCTAGAGCCCCAAACCAGGGAGAGAACACTGAAGCTTTCTTT. The encoded protein is CSARAPNQGENTEAFF.

The chain couples TRBV12-3 or TRBV12-4 to TRBJ1-5; TRBD1 agrees at 7 bases. The ends lost 5 bases at V and 3 bases at J; junction bases unmatched: 10. The CDR3 has 16 amino acids. CDR3 bases: TGTGCCAGCAGTCTGAAAACAGGGGATTTCAATCAGCCCCAGCATTTT. Protein sequence: CASSLKTGDFNQPQHF.

The chain is built from TRBV19 and TRBJ1-1; a weak D match, TRBD1 (5 bases). V was clipped by 5 bases and J by 5 bases, with 18 bases between them. The V gene's germline CDR1 is LNHDA and CDR2 SQIVND (reference sequence). This CDR3 has 15 residues. The CDR3 spells CASSVSRAGRTEAFF. CDR3 nucleotides: TGTGCCAGTAGTGTAAGCAGGGCGGGAAGGACTGAAGCTTTCTTT. Supplemented by reference TRBV19 and TRBJ1-1, the full variable domain reads DGGITQSPKYLFRKEGQNVTLSCEQNLNHDAMYWYRQDPGQGLRLIYYSQIVNDFQKGDIAEGYSVSREKKESFPLTVTSAQKNPTAFYLCASSVSRAGRTEAFFGQGTRLTVV.

This clonotype was picked up a small number of times. The chain has TRBV11-2 and TRBJ2-7, with D hard to call. Germline V gives CDR1 SGHAT, CDR2 FQNNGV. This CDR3 region has 13 residues. V lost 5 bases to trimming and J lost 6 bases, with 14 bases between them. The CDR3 sequence is CASSTYRRAEQYF. The DNA for the CDR3 is TGTGCCAGCAGCACTTACCGCCGAGCCGAGCAGTACTTC.

V usage is TRBV10-3 and J usage is TRBJ2-5; TRBD2 is a possible D gene (6 bases). V shed 2 bases and J shed 2 bases, with 15 bases lying between them. This CDR3 is 16 amino acids long. Germline values: CDR1 ENHRY, CDR2 SYGVKD. This chain's CDR3 is CAISEQAGLTQETQYF. The CDR3 DNA reads TGTGCCATCAGTGAGCAGGCGGGACTTACTCAAGAGACCCAGTACTTC.

The chain combines TRBV2 with TRBJ2-1; 7 bases match TRBD1. Germline V CDR1 and CDR2: SNHLY, FYNNEI. The CDR3 covers 15 residues. The trim removed 2 bases at V and 6 bases at J, leaving 7 bases unmatched. The CDR3 nucleotides read TGTGCCAGCAGTGAATTGGACAGGCTAATCAATGAGCAGTTCTTC. It is translated as CASSELDRLINEQFF. Drawing the rest from reference TRBV2 and TRBJ2-1, the complete variable domain is EPEVTQTPSHQVTQMGQEVILRCVPISNHLYFYWYRQILGQKVEFLVSFYNNEISEKSEIFDDQFSVERPDGSNFTLKIRSTKLEDSAMYFCASSELDRLINEQFFGPGTRLTVL.

This clonotype has a single count. This chain links TRBV5-1 with TRBJ2-1, with D hard to call. The germline V gene encodes CDR1 SGHRS and CDR2 YFSETQ. The V end lost 4 bases, the J end lost 3 bases, and 8 bases lay between the germline ends. The CDR3 is made up of 13 amino acids. The chain's CDR3 is CASSTTDYNEQFF. CDR3 DNA: TGCGCCAGCAGCACAACGGACTACAATGAGCAGTTCTTC.